The 13 T cell receptor beta chains reported below all come from one sample, sequenced in a study of response to subunit inactivated influenza vaccine. TCRdb processed the RT-PCR reads anew with MiXCR; each CDR3 protein has one entry. Of 500,000 to 600,000 distinct CDR3 sequences in the sample, about 15% were seen once. This sample comprised PBMCs from blood, obtained about 12 days after vaccination. These receptors came from a man aged 50-60 years who received an inactivated influenza vaccine.

The rearrangement uses TRBV7-9 and TRBJ2-5; 8 nucleotides match TRBD1. Germline V lookup: CDR1 SEHNR, CDR2 FQNEAQ (reference sequence). J was trimmed by 0 bases and V by 7 bases; bases with no gene match: 7. CDR3 length: 15 amino acids. CDR3 sequence: CASIPGQAYQETQYF. CDR3 DNA: TGTGCCAGCATCCCGGGACAGGCGTACCAAGAGACCCAGTACTTC. Drawing the rest from reference TRBV7-9 and TRBJ2-5, the complete variable domain is DTGVSQNPRHKITKRGQNVTFRCDPISEHNRLYWYRQTLGQGPEFLTYFQNEAQLEKSRLLSDRFSAERPKGSFSTLEIQRTEQGDSAMYLCASIPGQAYQETQYFGPGTRLLVL.

There are a few counts of this clonotype. The V and J genes are TRBV7-9 and TRBJ2-7; D is unclear. The V gene lost 1 base and the J gene lost 2 bases, with 15 bases spanning the gap. The germline CDR1 and CDR2 sequences are SEHNR and FQNEAQ (reference sequence). The length of the CDR3 is 16 residues. CDR3 region: CASSLGSWRPPYEQYF. The DNA for the CDR3 is TGTGCCAGCAGCTTAGGGTCTTGGCGACCCCCCTACGAGCAGTACTTC. Drawing the rest from reference TRBV7-9 and TRBJ2-7, the complete variable domain is DTGVSQNPRHKITKRGQNVTFRCDPISEHNRLYWYRQTLGQGPEFLTYFQNEAQLEKSRLLSDRFSAERPKGSFSTLEIQRTEQGDSAMYLCASSLGSWRPPYEQYFGPGTRLTVT.

This clonotype was detected a few times. This sequence joins TRBV2 and TRBJ2-7; 9 nucleotides align to TRBD2. J gave up 0 bases and V 6 bases, and 3 bases lay outside the gene matches. The CDR3 is made up of 14 amino acids. The germline CDR1 and CDR2 sequences are SNHLY and FYNNEI. The CDR3 loop is CASRTSGSSYEQYF. The CDR3, as DNA: TGTGCCAGCAGGACTAGCGGATCCTCCTACGAGCAGTACTTC.

The chain couples TRBV3-1 to TRBJ2-3, with a weak D call TRBD2 (6 bases). Trimming left V 1 base short and J 8 bases short, with 13 bases between. The germline V gene encodes CDR1 LGHDT and CDR2 YNNKEL (reference sequence). The CDR3 loop spans 14 amino acids. This CDR3 reads CASSQGPGRSTQYF. The CDR3 DNA reads as TGTGCCAGCAGCCAAGGACCGGGGAGGAGTACGCAGTATTTT.

This clonotype was counted only a few times. V is TRBV25-1 and J is TRBJ1-2; TRBD1 matches 9 bases. This CDR3 is built from 13 residues. V was pared by 4 bases and J by 10 bases, with 7 bases of the junction left unmatched. Germline loops: CDR1 MGHDK, CDR2 SYGVNS. CDR3 sequence (DNA): TGTGCCAGCAGTGTCACAGGGGGCAGTATCTACACCTTC. Translating gives CASSVTGGSIYTF.

The sample holds many counts of this clonotype. The gene calls are TRBV20-1 and TRBJ2-7; no clear D gene. The CDR3 runs 13 residues. Trimming took off 0 bases at V and 3 bases at J, with 9 bases between the two ends. Germline V gene data show CDR1 as DFQATT and CDR2 as SNEGSKA (reference sequence). CDR3 protein: CSARDRVHYEQYF. CDR3 coding DNA: TGCAGTGCTAGAGATAGGGTGCACTACGAGCAGTACTTC.

This clonotype was seen a few times. The chain joins TRBV30 to TRBJ2-3; D may be TRBD1 or TRBD2 (5 bases each). Looked up from germline, CDR1 is GTSNPN and CDR2 is SVGIG (reference sequence). The CDR3 spans 13 residues. V dropped 2 bases and J dropped 6 bases, with 12 bases sitting between them. This chain's CDR3 is CAWSLGTGDTQYF. CDR3 DNA sequence: TGTGCCTGGAGTCTCGGGACCGGGGATACGCAGTATTTT.

At least ten counts were recorded for this clonotype. The chain uses TRBV7-8 and TRBJ2-5, with 7 bases aligning to TRBD2. From germline, CDR1 is SGHVS and CDR2 FQNEAQ. The CDR3 has 16 residues. With 2 bases clipped from V and 5 bases from J, the junction kept 11 bases outside the gene matches. CDR3 in DNA: TGTGCCAGCAGCTTATTGGCGGGAGTAGGGTTTGAGACCCAGTACTTC. As protein: CASSLLAGVGFETQYF.

The chain links TRBV9 to TRBJ2-2, with 10 bases lining up with TRBD2. The V and J ends lost 2 bases and 4 bases, in that order; junction bases with no gene match: 8. The CDR3 loop spans 17 amino acids. In germline, CDR1 is SGDLS, CDR2 YYNGEE. CDR3 sequence reads: CASSVSLAGAGTGELFF. For the CDR3, the DNA is TGTGCCAGCAGCGTTTCCCTAGCGGGAGCCGGCACCGGGGAGCTGTTTTTT.

The gene calls are TRBV4-2 and TRBJ2-1; D is possibly TRBD1 (5 bases). The germline V and J ends were trimmed by 4 bases and 0 bases, with 13 bases remaining between them. This CDR3 comprises 16 residues. Germline V gene lookup returns CDR1 LGHNA and CDR2 YNFKEQ. CDR3 amino acids: CASSRPGPSSYNEQFF. The CDR3 region has the DNA TGTGCCAGCAGCCGACCAGGGCCTAGCTCCTACAATGAGCAGTTCTTC.

The table lists this clonotype with a few counts. J is TRBJ2-5 and V is TRBV4-3; 7 bases line up with TRBD2. Germline V gene data show CDR1 as LGHNA and CDR2 as YSLEER. With V trimmed by 0 bases and J by 8 bases, 9 bases remained unmatched. The CDR3 has 15 residues. The CDR3 coding sequence is TGCGCCAGCAGCCAAGATTACGGGGGGTCCAAAACCCAGTACTTC. Its protein product is CASSQDYGGSKTQYF.

This clonotype was detected a few times. The J gene is TRBJ2-1, the V gene TRBV6-2 or TRBV6-3; TRBD2 matches 12 bases. V was clipped by 6 bases and J by 3 bases; unmatched bases: 6. The germline CDR1 and CDR2 sequences are MNHEY and SVGEGT. The CDR3 is 16 residues long. Here the CDR3 reads CASSRLAGDLYNEQFF. DNA of the CDR3: TGTGCCAGCAGCCGACTAGCGGGGGACCTCTACAATGAGCAGTTCTTC.

The table lists this clonotype with many counts. The chain links TRBV7-2 to TRBJ2-7; weak D call: TRBD1 (6 bases). This CDR3 has 14 residues. Germline assignment: CDR1 SGHTA and CDR2 FQGNSA. Trimming removed 1 base at V and 6 bases at J, with 13 bases between. CDR3 loop: CASSLGRTEPEQYF. The CDR3 DNA is TGTGCCAGCAGCTTAGGGCGGACAGAGCCCGAGCAGTACTTC.